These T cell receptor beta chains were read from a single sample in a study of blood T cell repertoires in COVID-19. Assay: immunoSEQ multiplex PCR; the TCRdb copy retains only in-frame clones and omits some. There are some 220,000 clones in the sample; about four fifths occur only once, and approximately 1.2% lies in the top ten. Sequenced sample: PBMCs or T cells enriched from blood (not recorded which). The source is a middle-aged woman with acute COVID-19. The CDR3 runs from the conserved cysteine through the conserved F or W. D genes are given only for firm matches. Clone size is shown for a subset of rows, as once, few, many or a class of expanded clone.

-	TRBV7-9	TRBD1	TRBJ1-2	CASSIDRGEGGYTF	TGTGCCAGCAGCATCGACAGGGGTGAGGGAGGCTACACCTTC
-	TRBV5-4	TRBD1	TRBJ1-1	CASKPTGGTEAFF	TGTGCCAGCAAGCCGACAGGGGGCACTGAAGCTTTCTTT
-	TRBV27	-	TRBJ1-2	CASSADSFGYTF	TGTGCCAGCAGTGCCGACAGCTTCGGCTACACCTTC
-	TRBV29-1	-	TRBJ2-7	CSFRVQGRPYEQYF	TGCAGCTTCCGGGTCCAGGGCAGGCCCTACGAGCAGTACTTC
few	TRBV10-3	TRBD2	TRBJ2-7	CAISESAAGGPYEQYF	TGTGCCATCAGTGAGTCGGCAGCGGGGGGTCCATACGAGCAGTACTTC
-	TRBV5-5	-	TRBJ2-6	CASSFGGTGANVLTF	TGTGCCAGCAGCTTTGGTGGCACTGGGGCCAACGTCCTGACTTTC
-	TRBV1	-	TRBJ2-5	CTSSQDFPGETQYF	TGCACCAGCAGCCAAGACTTCCCCGGGGAGACCCAGTACTTC
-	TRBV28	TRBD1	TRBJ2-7	CASRGQGFGEQYF	TGTGCCAGCAGGGGACAGGGTTTCGGCGAGCAGTACTTC
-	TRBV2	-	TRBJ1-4	CATTGQPSNEKLFF	TGTGCCACCACTGGACAGCCCTCTAATGAAAAACTGTTTTTT
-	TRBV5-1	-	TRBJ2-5	CASSFSAGTELETQYF	TGCGCCAGCAGCTTTTCGGCGGGGACGGAGCTAGAGACCCAGTACTTC
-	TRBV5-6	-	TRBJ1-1	CASSLRSANTEAFF	TGTGCCAGCAGCCTCAGGTCAGCCAACACTGAAGCTTTCTTT
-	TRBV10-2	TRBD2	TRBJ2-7	CASSPSGRASEQYF	TGCGCCAGCAGTCCTAGCGGGAGGGCCTCTGAGCAGTACTTC
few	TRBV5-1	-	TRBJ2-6	CASSLETGNVLTF	TGCGCCAGCAGCTTAGAGACAGGCAACGTCCTGACTTTC
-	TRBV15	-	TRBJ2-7	CATSRQEGPYEQYF	TGTGCCACCAGTCGACAAGAGGGCCCCTACGAGCAGTACTTC
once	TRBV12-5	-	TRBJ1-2	CASGLGGRTGGYTF	TGTGCTAGTGGTTTGGGAGGAAGAACCGGTGGCTACACCTTC
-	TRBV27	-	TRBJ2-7	CASSLSAGANYEQYF	TGTGCCAGCAGTTTATCGGCAGGGGCCAACTACGAGCAGTACTTC
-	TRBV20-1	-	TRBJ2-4	CSAIYENIQYF	TGCAGTGCTATCTATGAGAACATTCAGTACTTC
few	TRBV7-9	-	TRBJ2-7	CASSPAESYEQYF	TGTGCCAGCAGTCCCGCTGAGTCCTACGAGCAGTACTTC
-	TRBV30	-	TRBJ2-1	CAWSTIRDSEQFF	TGTGCCTGGAGCACAATCCGAGACAGTGAGCAGTTCTTC
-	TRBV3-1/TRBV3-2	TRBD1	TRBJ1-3	CASSRGQGGGSGNTIYF	TGTGCCAGCAGCCGAGGACAGGGGGGCGGCTCTGGAAACACCATATATTTT
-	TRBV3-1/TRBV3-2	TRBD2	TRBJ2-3	CASSPSSGPTTDTQYF	TGTGCCAGCAGCCCCTCTAGCGGACCCACCACAGATACGCAGTATTTT
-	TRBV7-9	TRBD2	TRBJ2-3	CASSFRLAGEKDTQYF	TGTGCCAGCAGCTTCCGACTAGCGGGGGAGAAAGATACGCAGTATTTT
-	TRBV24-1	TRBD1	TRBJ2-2	CATSDVDRGRMSTGELFF	TGTGCCACCAGTGACGTGGACAGGGGGCGCATGAGTACCGGGGAGCTGTTTTTT
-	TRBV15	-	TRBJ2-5	CATSRDFRQKGAETQYF	TGTGCCACCAGCAGAGATTTCCGACAGAAGGGCGCAGAGACCCAGTACTTC
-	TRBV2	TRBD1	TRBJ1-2	CATESEQGAGGYTF	TGTGCCACCGAATCCGAGCAGGGGGCGGGCGGCTACACCTTC
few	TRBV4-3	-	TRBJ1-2	CASSQLVVSYGYTF	TGCGCCAGCAGCCAACTAGTCGTTAGCTATGGCTACACCTTC
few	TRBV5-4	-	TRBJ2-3	CASSSHGRGTDTQYF	TGTGCCAGCAGCTCCCATGGGAGGGGGACAGATACGCAGTATTTT
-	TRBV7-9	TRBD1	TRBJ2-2	CASNDRANTGELFF	TGTGCCAGCAACGACAGGGCGAACACCGGGGAGCTGTTTTTT
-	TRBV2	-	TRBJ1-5	CASSEALRGGWGNQPQHF	TGTGCCAGCAGTGAAGCGCTTCGGGGGGGCTGGGGCAATCAGCCCCAGCATTTT
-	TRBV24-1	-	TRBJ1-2	CATSATGLHYGYTF	TGTGCCACCAGTGCCACGGGACTGCACTATGGCTACACCTTC
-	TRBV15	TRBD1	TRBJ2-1	CATSRRQGFTYNEQFF	TGTGCCACCAGCAGGCGACAGGGGTTCACCTACAATGAGCAGTTCTTC
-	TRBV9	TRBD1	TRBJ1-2	CASSVEPGGLNYGYTF	TGTGCCAGCAGCGTAGAGCCAGGGGGCCTCAACTATGGCTACACCTTC
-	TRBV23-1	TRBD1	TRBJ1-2	CASSPGQVVISYGYTF	TGCGCCAGCAGTCCCGGACAGGTTGTCATCTCCTATGGCTACACCTTC
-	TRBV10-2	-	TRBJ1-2	CASSETVANYGYTF	TGCGCCAGCAGTGAGACAGTTGCTAACTATGGCTACACCTTC
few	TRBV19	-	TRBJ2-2	CASSNPGDTGELFF	TGTGCCAGTAGTAACCCGGGGGACACCGGGGAGCTGTTTTTT
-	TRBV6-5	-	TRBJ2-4	CASSLMRDKNIQYF	TGTGCCAGCAGTCTAATGAGAGACAAAAACATTCAGTACTTC
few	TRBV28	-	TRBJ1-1	CASRLVGQGEAFF	TGTGCCAGCAGGCTCGTTGGGCAGGGGGAAGCTTTCTTT
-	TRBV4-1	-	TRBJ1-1	CASSQGAFTEAFF	TGCGCCAGCAGCCAAGGGGCCTTCACTGAAGCTTTCTTT
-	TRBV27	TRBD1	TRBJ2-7	CAAGTASYEQYF	TGTGCCGCCGGGACAGCCTCCTACGAGCAGTACTTC
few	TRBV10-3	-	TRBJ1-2	CAISEISYGYTF	TGTGCCATCAGTGAGATTAGCTATGGCTACACCTTC
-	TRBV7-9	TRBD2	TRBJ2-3	CASSLSGTSGTDTQYF	TGTGCCAGCAGCTTGTCGGGGACTAGCGGCACAGATACGCAGTATTTT
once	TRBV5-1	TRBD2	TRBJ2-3	CASSTPIAGTSTDTQYF	TGCGCCAGCAGCACACCCATAGCGGGGACTAGCACAGATACGCAGTATTTT
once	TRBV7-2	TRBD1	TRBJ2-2	CASSGQGGTGELFF	TGTGCCAGCAGCGGACAGGGAGGCACCGGGGAGCTGTTTTTT
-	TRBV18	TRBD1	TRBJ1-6	CASSPRDRSNSPLHF	TGTGCCAGCTCACCACGGGACAGGAGTAATTCACCCCTCCACTTT
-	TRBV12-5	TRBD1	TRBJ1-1	CASGLGQGTGVTEAFF	TGTGCTAGTGGTTTGGGACAGGGGACTGGAGTTACTGAAGCTTTCTTT
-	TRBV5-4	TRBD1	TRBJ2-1	CASSSRGGDSNEQFF	TGTGCCAGCAGCTCCCGAGGTGGGGACAGCAATGAGCAGTTCTTC
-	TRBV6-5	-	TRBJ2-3	CASSALGGTDTQYF	TGTGCCAGCAGCGCCCTGGGCGGCACAGATACGCAGTATTTT
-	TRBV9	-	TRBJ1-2	CASSVRVSSNYGYTF	TGTGCCAGCAGCGTCAGGGTTTCCTCTAACTATGGCTACACCTTC
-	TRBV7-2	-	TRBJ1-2	CASTPGGGNYGYTF	TGTGCCAGCACCCCGGGAGGGGGTAACTATGGCTACACCTTC
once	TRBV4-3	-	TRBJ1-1	CASSQDPGQGLGAFF	TGCGCCAGCAGCCAAGATCCAGGGCAGGGGCTAGGGGCTTTCTTT